This TCR beta chain is drawn from a study of blood T cell repertoires in COVID-19. Overall study: Nucleic acid was either cDNA or gDNA, and it came from T cells, B-cell-depleted T cells, or PBMCs.

The data were produced by immunoSEQ multiplex PCR, yet TCRdb's version contains in-frame clones alone and is incomplete. The profile shows roughly 700,000 clones, around 89% of them singletons. The V and J ends lost 4 bases and 3 bases respectively, with 12 bases between them. This CDR3 is built from 14 residues. The germline gives CDR1 SGHTA, CDR2 FQGNSA. This rearrangement joins TRBV7-2 to TRBJ1-1, with D tentatively TRBD1 (5 bases). Sequencing used peripheral blood. The source of this sequence is a woman between 18 and 30 years old with acute or convalescent COVID-19. This CDR3 is CASSSRGFYTEAFF. As DNA, the CDR3 is TGTGCCAGCAGCTCTAGGGGATTTTACACTGAAGCTTTCTTT.